This TCR beta chain comes out of a study of identical twins. Findings and caveats of the study: Within monozygotic twins, out-of-frame TCR alpha sharing was underestimated by the models.

The CDR3 loop spans 17 amino acids. V lost 4 bases and J lost 4, with 20 bases in between. Germline CDR1 SGHRS, CDR2 YFSETQ. TCRdb passed the 5' RACE reads through MiXCR, listing each CDR3 protein once. The table lists about 530,000 distinct CDR3 sequences, about 22% of them singletons. This clonotype was detected only a few times. Antigen: not known. These data were also reused for a study on yellow fever vaccine responses in identical twins.

The receptor was isolated from a woman aged 18-29 years in good health. The sequenced material came from CD4+ T cells sorted from blood. V and J are TRBV5-1 and TRBJ2-2; D tentatively fits TRBD1 or TRBD2 (6 bases each). The chain's CDR3 is CASSGATGGAVTGELFF. CDR3 in DNA: TGCGCCAGCAGCGGAGCGACAGGCGGGGCCGTCACCGGGGAGCTGTTTTTT.